This TCR beta chain originates from a study of cytomegalovirus exposure and HLA in healthy donors. Trimming removed 0 bases from V and 5 bases from J, with 16 bases in between. The CDR3 has 16 residues. Germline lookup yields CDR1 LNHNV and CDR2 YYDKDF (reference sequence). PCR amplification relied on 60 Vbeta primers (plus 13 Jbeta primers). This table comes from immunoSEQ multiplex PCR, and its TCRdb copy is limited to in-frame clones, with some not included. The table has under 200,000 clones, roughly 85% seen once. Source material: PBMCs. This TCR was sampled from a woman between 50 and 59 years old in good health and CMV-seronegative. The chain has TRBV15 and TRBJ2-5; D not certain. The CDR3 loop is CATSRDLGYLQETQYF. In nucleotides, the CDR3 is TGTGCCACCAGCAGAGATCTAGGCTACCTTCAGGAGACCCAGTACTTC.